The next 32 T cell receptor beta chains were all read from a single sample in a study of early T cells in non-severe SARS-CoV-2 infection (dated by TCRdb to the early 2020s). Library creation used 5' RACE. Data came from a NextSeq 500. In TCRdb, the public reads were trimmed at Q25 with fastp and aligned with MiXCR, with productive beta chains retained. CDR3 protein duplicates are merged, each entry listing the most common genes and DNA. Present in this sample are 70,000 to 90,000 distinct CDR3 sequences, over 9% of which were seen just once. The top ten constitute over 3.5% of the sample. Sequencing input: whole blood. These receptors were obtained from an adult who was a healthcare worker with PCR-confirmed SARS-CoV-2 infection or an uninfected control (not recorded which).

This clonotype has a handful of counts. The J gene is TRBJ1-1, the V gene TRBV6-5; 7 bases map to TRBD1. Germline CDR1 is MNHEY and CDR2 is SVGAGI. Trimming at V came to 5 bases and at J to 5 bases, leaving 2 bases not matched to a gene. This CDR3 comprises 12 residues. CDR3 in DNA: TGTGCCAGCAGTAGACAGGGAACTGAAGCTTTCTTT. It specifies CASSRQGTEAFF.

This clonotype was observed a few times. V usage is TRBV11-1 and J usage is TRBJ2-7, with D possibly matching TRBD2 (7 bases). V shed 1 base and J shed 5 bases, with 12 bases lying between them. Germline V gives CDR1 SGHAT, CDR2 FQDESV (reference sequence). CDR3 length: 14 residues. The CDR3 is CASSLESGGHEQYF. CDR3 nucleotide sequence: TGTGCCAGCAGCTTAGAATCGGGGGGCCACGAGCAGTACTTC.

This clonotype was observed a few times. This sequence joins TRBV3-1 and TRBJ2-7; 9 positions agree with TRBD1. Germline CDR1 reads LGHDT; CDR2 reads YNNKEL (reference sequence). V shed 5 bases and J 5 bases; nucleotides not matched to a gene: 13. This CDR3 spans 16 amino acids. CDR3 region: CASSSTTGGRLNEQYF. In nucleotides, the CDR3 is TGTGCCAGCAGCTCAACGACAGGGGGGAGGTTGAACGAGCAGTACTTC.

This clonotype was recorded many times. The J gene is TRBJ1-2, the V gene TRBV10-2; no clear D gene. The CDR3 consists of 12 residues. Germline CDR1 WSHSY, CDR2 SAAADI. V lost 4 bases, J lost 1 base, and 4 bases lay in between. The CDR3: CASSASNYGYTF. CDR3 DNA: TGCGCCAGCAGTGCGAGTAACTATGGCTACACCTTC.

Turning to this clonotype: A read error is possible here, since a much larger clone lies one base away. The rearrangement joins TRBV5-1 to TRBJ2-1; 10 positions match TRBD2. The CDR3 totals 16 residues. The germline CDR1 and CDR2 sequences are SGHRS and YFSETQ. The CDR3 DNA is TGCGTCAGCAGCTTGGTTGGTCTAGCGGGAGACAATGAGCAGTTCTTC. It translates to CVSSLVGLAGDNEQFF.

There are many counts of this clonotype. The chain employs TRBV7-6 and TRBJ2-7; D is possibly TRBD1 (6 bases). The CDR3 runs 16 residues. Trimming shortened V by 3 bases and J by 3 bases, and 18 bases separated the two germline ends. CDR1 is SGHVS and CDR2 is FNYEAQ in the germline V gene. CDR3 sequence: CASSFGRTEAFYEQYF. The CDR3, as DNA: TGTGCCAGCAGCTTTGGGCGGACAGAAGCGTTCTACGAGCAGTACTTC. The full variable domain, completed using reference TRBV7-6 and TRBJ2-7, is GAGVSQSPRYKVTKRGQDVALRCDPISGHVSLYWYRQALGQGPEFLTYFNYEAQQDKSGLPNDRFSAERPEGSISTLTIQRTEQRDSAMYRCASSFGRTEAFYEQYFGPGTRLTVT.

Many counts were recorded for this clonotype. The gene calls are TRBV5-1 and TRBJ2-5; 7 nucleotides match TRBD2. Germline V gene data show CDR1 as SGHRS and CDR2 as YFSETQ. The CDR3 runs 16 residues. With V trimmed by 3 bases and J by 3 bases, 11 bases remained unmatched. The CDR3 nucleotides are TGCGCCAGCAGCTCCCCCCCGGGAGGAAGGGAAGAGACCCAGTACTTC. Translating gives CASSSPPGGREETQYF.

J is TRBJ2-6 and V is TRBV5-6; no clear D. The V and J ends lost 3 bases and 0 bases respectively, with 10 bases between them. The CDR3 contains 16 residues. Germline CDR1 reads SGHDT; CDR2 reads YYEEEE. In nucleotides, the CDR3 is TGTGCCAGCAGCTCCGGACCGCACTCTGGGGCCAACGTCCTGACTTTC. This sequence encodes CASSSGPHSGANVLTF.

This clonotype was counted many times. The V and J genes are TRBV29-1 and TRBJ2-5; no reliable D call. Trimming removed 4 bases at V and 0 bases at J, with 6 bases between. Per germline, CDR1 SQVTM and CDR2 ANQGSEA. The CDR3 has 12 residues. The CDR3 loop reads CSVVSNQETQYF. As DNA, the CDR3 is TGCAGCGTTGTTTCAAACCAAGAGACCCAGTACTTC.

This clonotype was counted ten times or more. CDR3 loop: CAIRETGGLDEQYF. The CDR3 DNA sequence: TGTGCCATCAGGGAGACAGGGGGCTTGGACGAGCAGTACTTC. The chain is built from TRBV10-3 and TRBJ2-7; 10 positions agree with TRBD1. This CDR3 has 14 amino acids. With V trimmed by 6 bases and J by 5 bases, 7 bases remained unmatched. Germline CDR1 reads ENHRY; CDR2 reads SYGVKD.

This clonotype was seen a handful of times. This chain uses TRBV7-9 with TRBJ2-5; a weak D match, TRBD1 (5 bases). Trimming left V 2 bases short and J 1 base short, with 8 bases between. Per germline, CDR1 SEHNR and CDR2 FQNEAQ (reference sequence). The CDR3 is 14 residues long. The CDR3 region is CASSLSRAQETQYF. CDR3 nucleotide sequence: TGTGCCAGCAGCTTATCCAGGGCCCAAGAGACCCAGTACTTC.

This clonotype was found many times. V and J are TRBV19 and TRBJ1-2; weak D call: TRBD1 (6 bases). The V end was cut by 6 bases, the J end by 5 bases, with 19 bases between. The CDR3 is 15 amino acids. Germline values: CDR1 LNHDA, CDR2 SQIVND (reference sequence). The CDR3 nucleotides are TGTGCCAGTAGCAGGACAGCCGGGCGTCGGTATGGCTACACCTTC. It codes for CASSRTAGRRYGYTF.

The CDR3 nucleotides are TGCGCCAGCAGCTCCTCCGGGACAGGGGGCTTACCCCTCCACTTT. It encodes CASSSSGTGGLPLHF. The V gene is TRBV5-1, the J gene TRBJ1-6, with 12 bases matching TRBD1. Germline CDR1 and CDR2: SGHRS and YFSETQ. J was trimmed by 12 bases and V by 3 bases; bases with no gene match: 7. This CDR3 has 15 amino acids.

V is TRBV9 and J is TRBJ2-3; maybe TRBD1 (7 bases). Per the germline V gene, CDR1 is SGDLS and CDR2 is YYNGEE. The CDR3 has 12 residues. The V end lost 7 bases, the J end lost 4 bases, and 10 bases lay between the germline ends. In nucleotides, the CDR3 is TGTGCCAGCGCCAGGGGGGCAGATACGCAGTATTTT. Its translation is CASARGADTQYF.

The chain is built from TRBV14 and TRBJ2-7; no definite D call. In germline, CDR1 is SGHDN, CDR2 FVKESK. The CDR3 consists of 13 residues. Trimming shortened V by 3 bases and J by 2 bases, and 8 bases separated the two germline ends. CDR3 DNA sequence: TGTGCCAGCAGCCATCGGTGGGCCTACGAGCAGTACTTC. This codes for CASSHRWAYEQYF.

This clonotype was recorded at least ten times. As DNA, the CDR3 is TGTGCCAGCAGAATGGGACTAGCGGGGGCCCTCACAGATACGCAGTATTTT. Translated: CASRMGLAGALTDTQYF. The gene calls are TRBV7-9 and TRBJ2-3; TRBD2 aligns across 14 bases. The V and J ends lost 6 bases and 2 bases, in that order; junction bases with no gene match: 7. The CDR3 consists of 17 residues. CDR1 SEHNR and CDR2 FQNEAQ come from the germline V gene (reference sequence).

This clonotype showed up many times. The gene calls are TRBV12-3 or TRBV12-4 and TRBJ2-1; no clear D. With 5 bases removed from V and 7 bases from J, the gap between germline ends came to 3 bases. The CDR3 spans 10 residues. The CDR3 DNA follows: TGTGCCAGCAGTCGTAATGAGCAGTTCTTC. As protein: CASSRNEQFF.

About this clonotype: A read error may explain this, as a much larger clone is one base away. The chain links TRBV20-1 to TRBJ1-2, with unresolved D. V was cut by 8 bases and J by 9 bases, with 16 bases left in between. Germline V lookup: CDR1 DFQATT, CDR2 SNEGSKA (reference sequence). This CDR3 has 11 amino acids. The chain's CDR3 is CSTSDQRSYTF. The CDR3 DNA follows: TGCAGTACTTCCGACCAACGCAGCTACACCTTC.

The chain is built from TRBV4-2 and TRBJ1-1; perhaps TRBD1 as D (5 bases). In germline, CDR1 is LGHNA, CDR2 YNFKEQ. Trimming took off 0 bases at V and 2 bases at J, with 10 bases between the two ends. This CDR3 is 15 amino acids long. The CDR3 region has the DNA TGTGCCAGCAGCCAAGATCCAGGGTATAACACTGAAGCTTTCTTT. This codes for CASSQDPGYNTEAFF.

This clonotype has a count of ten or more. The V gene is TRBV19, the J gene TRBJ1-2; 11 nucleotides line up with TRBD1. The CDR3 sequence is 17 residues long. From germline, CDR1 is LNHDA and CDR2 SQIVND (reference sequence). V shed 5 bases and J 0 bases; nucleotides not matched to a gene: 8. CDR3: CASSPRTGGLTNYGYTF. The CDR3 coding sequence is TGTGCCAGTAGTCCCAGGACAGGGGGCCTAACTAACTATGGCTACACCTTC.

The V gene is TRBV29-1, the J gene TRBJ2-6; D unclear. Trimming took 2 bases from V and 3 from J, leaving 8 bases between them. Germline V lookup: CDR1 SQVTM, CDR2 ANQGSEA. The CDR3 is 14 amino acids. CDR3 sequence reads: CSVEKGNGANVLTF. CDR3 nucleotides: TGCAGCGTTGAAAAGGGTAATGGGGCCAACGTCCTGACTTTC.

This clonotype was picked up a small number of times. V usage is TRBV11-2 and J usage is TRBJ2-5; D assignment may be TRBD1 or TRBD2 (6 bases each). V lost 4 bases to trimming and J lost 2 bases, with 20 bases between them. The CDR3 covers 17 residues. Germline values: CDR1 SGHAT, CDR2 FQNNGV. The CDR3 DNA sequence: TGTGCCAGCAGCTGGGTGGGGGGCCTATCACCACAAGAGACCCAGTACTTC. Its protein product is CASSWVGGLSPQETQYF.

This sequence joins TRBV7-9 and TRBJ1-5; D perhaps matches TRBD1 (5 bases). With 4 bases removed from V and 3 bases from J, the gap between germline ends came to 16 bases. This CDR3 is built from 16 residues. Germline-derived CDR1 and CDR2 are SEHNR and FQNEAQ (reference sequence). CDR3 bases: TGTGCCAGCAGCTCCCCGGGCGGGGGAGCCAATCAGCCCCAGCATTTT. Translation: CASSSPGGGANQPQHF.

The CDR3 is CASSPLVASTDTQYF. The CDR3 bases are TGTGCCAGCAGCCCCCTTGTGGCTTCCACAGATACGCAGTATTTT. The chain links TRBV7-3 to TRBJ2-3, with D unclear. Germline-derived CDR1 and CDR2 are SGHTA and FQGTGA. This CDR3 comprises 15 residues. Trimming pared 5 bases from V and 2 bases from J, leaving 14 bases between.

The chain recombines TRBV4-3 with TRBJ2-7, with a weak D call TRBD1 (6 bases). The CDR3 loop spans 15 amino acids. V was pared by 4 bases and J by 3 bases, with 16 bases between. The V gene's germline CDR1 is LGHNA and CDR2 YSLEER. The CDR3 sequence is CASSLYSGTSYEQYF. Written as DNA, the CDR3 is TGCGCCAGCAGCCTATACTCCGGGACAAGCTACGAGCAGTACTTC.

This clonotype was recorded at least ten times. The CDR3 loop reads CASSPEGVYTEAFF. The DNA for the CDR3 is TGTGCCAGCAGCCCTGAGGGGGTCTACACTGAAGCTTTCTTT. V and J are TRBV11-2 and TRBJ1-1, with D perhaps matching TRBD1 (6 bases). The CDR3 has 14 amino acids. The V gene lost 5 bases and the J gene lost 3 bases, with 13 bases spanning the gap. From germline, CDR1 is SGHAT and CDR2 FQNNGV.

This clonotype was picked up many times. This sequence joins TRBV7-2 and TRBJ2-5; perhaps D is TRBD1 or TRBD2 (5 bases each). The CDR3 is 14 residues long. V shed 5 bases and J shed 7 bases, with 17 bases lying between them. CDR1 is SGHTA and CDR2 is FQGNSA in the germline V gene. The chain's CDR3 is CASSPPGPAGTQYF. DNA of the CDR3: TGTGCCAGCAGCCCTCCGGGACCCGCCGGGACCCAGTACTTC.

This chain links TRBV2 with TRBJ1-2, with D perhaps TRBD1 (6 bases). CDR1 and CDR2 from the germline V gene are SNHLY and FYNNEI. CDR3 length equals 12 residues. Trimming cost V 10 bases and J 4 bases, with 13 bases left between them. The CDR3 loop is CATRQDGYGYTF. CDR3 nucleotides: TGTGCCACCAGACAGGACGGCTATGGCTACACCTTC.

Many counts were recorded for this clonotype. The rearrangement uses TRBV29-1 and TRBJ1-1, with a weak D call TRBD1 (5 bases). The CDR3 consists of 12 residues. V was pared by 4 bases and J by 5 bases, with 11 bases between. Germline V gene lookup returns CDR1 SQVTM and CDR2 ANQGSEA. CDR3 DNA: TGCAGCGTTGCAGGGAGTGAGACTGAAGCTTTCTTT. This gives the protein CSVAGSETEAFF.

This clonotype was picked up many times. The chain is built from TRBV19 and TRBJ1-5; 7 nucleotides match TRBD1. The CDR3 consists of 16 residues. Germline V gene data show CDR1 as LNHDA and CDR2 as SQIVND (reference sequence). V was clipped by 7 bases and J by 5 bases; unmatched bases: 14. The CDR3 region is CASNSPGGGEDQPQHF. Written as DNA, the CDR3 is TGTGCCAGTAATAGCCCGGGAGGGGGCGAGGATCAGCCCCAGCATTTT.

This clonotype has only a few counts. The CDR3 DNA reads as TGTGCCAGTCTGTGGGGCCGAACCGGGGAGCTGTTTTTT. Translated: CASLWGRTGELFF. The V gene is TRBV12-3 or TRBV12-4, the J gene TRBJ2-2, with D perhaps matching TRBD1 (5 bases). The CDR3 totals 13 residues. Trimming took off 9 bases at V and 5 bases at J, with 13 bases between the two ends.

V is TRBV5-4 and J is TRBJ2-7; unclear D gene. Germline loops: CDR1 SGHNT, CDR2 YYREEE (reference sequence). The CDR3 extends over 14 amino acids. V lost 0 bases, J lost 2 bases, and 9 bases lay in between. CDR3 nucleotides: TGTGCCAGCAGCTTGGGCCAGGCAACCTACGAGCAGTACTTC. It yields the protein CASSLGQATYEQYF.